The 9 T cell receptor beta chains given below trace back to one sample, sequenced in a study of T cell responses to AZD1222 COVID-19 vaccine (dated by TCRdb to 2020 to 2022). The time point label for this specimen denotes: baseline before first vaccination. Libraries were constructed by the immunoSEQ multiplex PCR assay. TCRdb mirrors the immuneACCESS table, restricted to in-frame sequences. Some clones are absent from its copies; in checked studies, under half trace to an unresolved V gene, and the reason for the others is unknown. For this sample the table gives approximately 150,000 clones, of which over 85% were detected only once. About 2.8% of the sample rests with the top ten. The sample in question was peripheral blood, obtained on day 0 of AZD1222 vaccination. The receptors stem from an adult in good health.

This clone was seen just once. The J gene is TRBJ2-3, the V gene TRBV7-2; 8 bases fit TRBD2. The CDR3 is 18 amino acids. After removal of 3 bases from V and 0 bases from J, the junction contained 11 bases not matched to a gene. Germline V gene data show CDR1 as SGHTA and CDR2 as FQGNSA. CDR3 sequence (DNA): TGTGCCAGCAGCTTTCCCGCGATAGCGGGATTCAGCACAGATACGCAGTATTTT. Translation gives CASSFPAIAGFSTDTQYF.

The chain carries TRBV7-9 and TRBJ1-6; 7 nucleotides match TRBD1. Trimming cost V 5 bases and J 5 bases; bases outside gene matches: 9. The CDR3 sequence is 16 residues long. The V gene's germline CDR1 is SEHNR and CDR2 FQNEAQ (reference sequence). The CDR3 sequence: CASSASGGGNNSPLHF. The CDR3 DNA reads as TGTGCCAGCAGCGCCTCAGGGGGGGGGAATAATTCACCCCTCCACTTT.

This clone was counted only a few times. The J gene is TRBJ2-3, the V gene TRBV3-1 (or the pseudogene TRBV3-2); D call uncertain. The CDR3 contains 13 residues. V was cut by 7 bases and J by 2 bases, with 10 bases left in between. Germline CDR1 reads LGHDT; CDR2 reads YNNKEL (reference sequence). The CDR3 region has the DNA TGTGCCAGCAAGCGACAAACCACAGATACGCAGTATTTT. Protein product: CASKRQTTDTQYF.

This sequence joins TRBV3-1 (or the pseudogene TRBV3-2) and TRBJ1-6; D not resolved. CDR3 length equals 13 residues. Trimming removed 4 bases from V and 10 bases from J, with 11 bases in between. CDR1 is LGHDT and CDR2 is YNNKEL in the germline V gene (reference sequence). CDR3 region: CASSLGLGSPLHF. Written as DNA, the CDR3 is TGTGCCAGCAGCCTGGGCTTAGGGTCACCCCTCCACTTT.

Comment on this clone: The identical CDR3 is also encoded by other nucleotide sequences in the sample. V usage is TRBV27 and J usage is TRBJ1-3; maybe TRBD1 (5 bases). Between the trimmed V and J ends, which lost 5 bases and 4 bases, there was a span of 15 bases. Germline V gene sequence: CDR1 MNHEY, CDR2 SMNVEV (reference sequence). The CDR3 has 15 residues. In nucleotides, the CDR3 is TGTGCCAGCAGTCTCTCCTCGGGGGGAGGAAACACCATATATTTT. It encodes CASSLSSGGGNTIYF.

Note on this clone: A much larger clone differs from this one at a single base, so this may be a read error. Other DNA sequences from this sample encode an identical CDR3 as well. The chain joins TRBV2 to TRBJ1-2; D gene uncertain. CDR1 SNHLY and CDR2 FYNNEI come from the germline V gene. V lost 3 bases to trimming and J lost 1 base, with 6 bases between them. The CDR3 runs to 13 residues. In DNA, the CDR3 is TGTGCCAGCAGTGAGGGCAGTAACTATGGCTACACCTTC. This translates into CASSEGSNYGYTF.

This chain links TRBV29-1 with TRBJ1-2; weak D call: TRBD1 (5 bases). Per germline, CDR1 SQVTM and CDR2 ANQGSEA. This CDR3 has 12 amino acids. Trimming left V 6 bases short and J 4 bases short, with 12 bases between. The DNA of the CDR3 is TGCAGCGTCGTACAGGCGATCTATGGCTACACCTTC. Protein sequence: CSVVQAIYGYTF.

This clone was found once. The chain has TRBV4-2 and TRBJ2-2; the match to TRBD1 covers 7 bases. J was trimmed by 3 bases and V by 5 bases; bases with no gene match: 6. Germline loops: CDR1 LGHNA, CDR2 YNFKEQ. This CDR3 is built from 15 residues. CDR3 bases: TGTGCCAGCAGCGCTGACAGGGCGGACACCGGGGAGCTGTTTTTT. Amino acid sequence: CASSADRADTGELFF.

The rearrangement joins TRBV25-1 to TRBJ1-3, with TRBD1 identical over 7 bases. CDR1 and CDR2 (germline): MGHDK, SYGVNS. The CDR3 runs to 16 residues. With 2 bases clipped from V and 0 bases from J, the junction kept 4 bases outside the gene matches. CDR3 in amino acids: CASSELGQASGNTIYF. CDR3 nucleotide sequence: TGTGCCAGCAGTGAACTCGGACAGGCCTCTGGAAACACCATATATTTT.